The entry below describes one T cell receptor (beta chain). Original processing methods: Counts of nucleated cells, estimated from reference gene primer amplification, were obtained. TCRdb's copy holds only in-frame clones and misses some; the assay was immunoSEQ multiplex PCR. From that table come the V and J calls and clone size; the DNA was used to work out D and trimming. The sample contains over 150,000 clones, 88% of which appear only once. The record originates from a study of blood T cell repertoires in COVID-19. Study-wide context: Acute-phase and convalescent COVID-19 samples originated in the United States, Italy and Spain. The cDNA or gDNA used as material had been derived from T cells, B-cell-depleted T cells, or PBMCs.

The V gene's germline CDR1 is DFQATT and CDR2 SNEGSKA (reference sequence). CDR3 length: 13 amino acids. Trimming removed 4 bases at V and 4 bases at J, with 13 bases between. Specimen: peripheral blood. This chain uses TRBV20-1 with TRBJ2-5, with a weak D call TRBD2 (6 bases). The source is a man between 50 and 59 years old who had recovered from COVID-19. CDR3 loop: CSAIDTSRETQYF. The CDR3 DNA sequence: TGCAGTGCTATTGACACTAGCCGAGAGACCCAGTACTTC.